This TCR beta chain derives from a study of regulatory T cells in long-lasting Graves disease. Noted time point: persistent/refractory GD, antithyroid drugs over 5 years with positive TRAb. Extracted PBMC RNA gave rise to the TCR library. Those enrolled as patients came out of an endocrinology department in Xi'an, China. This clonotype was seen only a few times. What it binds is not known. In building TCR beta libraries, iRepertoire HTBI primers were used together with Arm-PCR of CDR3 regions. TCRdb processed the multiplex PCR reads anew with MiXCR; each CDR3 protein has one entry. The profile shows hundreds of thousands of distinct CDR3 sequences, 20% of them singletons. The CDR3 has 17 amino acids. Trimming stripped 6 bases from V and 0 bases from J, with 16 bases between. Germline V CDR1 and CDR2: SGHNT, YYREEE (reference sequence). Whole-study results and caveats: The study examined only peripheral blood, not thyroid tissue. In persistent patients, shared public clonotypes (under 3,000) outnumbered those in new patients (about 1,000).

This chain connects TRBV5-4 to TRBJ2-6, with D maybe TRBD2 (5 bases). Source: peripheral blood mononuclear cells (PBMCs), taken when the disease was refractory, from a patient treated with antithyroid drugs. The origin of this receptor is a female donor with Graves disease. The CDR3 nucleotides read TGTGCCAGCAATAGAGGAGGTCCGGACTCTGGGGCCAACGTCCTGACTTTC. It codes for CASNRGGPDSGANVLTF.